Following are 26 T cell receptor beta chains from one sample sequenced in a study of radiation and T cells in renal cell carcinoma. Only in-frame clones appear in the TCRdb table, and some are missing; sequencing was by immunoSEQ multiplex PCR. The profile shows 50,000 to 75,000 clones, around 80% of them singletons. Time point indicated: baseline pretreatment blood. Treatment in this sample: 15 Gy SBRT to primary tumor, nephrectomy 4 weeks later. The starting material was blood, obtained from a patient whose treatment included radiotherapy and nephrectomy. Receptor source: a man in his 60s with renal cell carcinoma.

In this sample, this clone turned up once. This chain connects TRBV11-3 to TRBJ1-2, with 11 bases aligning to TRBD1. Unmatched junction bases numbered 11, after V lost 3 bases and J lost 8 bases. This CDR3 comprises 16 residues. In germline, CDR1 is SGHNT, CDR2 YENEEA. Written as DNA, the CDR3 is TGTGCCAGCAGCTTCCGGGCCGGACAGGGGGCGCGCGGCTACACCTTC. Translating it yields CASSFRAGQGARGYTF.

The chain links TRBV30 to TRBJ1-1, with TRBD1 matching 8 bases. The CDR3 has 13 amino acids. Germline CDR1 and CDR2: GTSNPN and SVGIG (reference sequence). V gave up 8 bases and J gave up 1 base; unmatched junction bases: 6. CDR3 nucleotide sequence: TGTGCCAGCCGGACAGGGTGGAACACTGAAGCTTTCTTT. This encodes CASRTGWNTEAFF.

The chain is built from TRBV6-1 and TRBJ2-5, with unresolved D. The CDR3 is 12 amino acids. V dropped 5 bases and J dropped 5 bases, with 9 bases sitting between them. Germline V gene data show CDR1 as MNHNS and CDR2 as SASEGT. The CDR3 DNA reads as TGTGCCAGCAGTAAAATTGGGGAGACCCAGTACTTC. Translated: CASSKIGETQYF.

J is TRBJ2-5 and V is TRBV20-1; D ambiguous. V lost 4 bases, J lost 7 bases, and 10 bases lay in between. The CDR3 is 11 amino acids. Germline values: CDR1 DFQATT, CDR2 SNEGSKA (reference sequence). CDR3 DNA sequence: TGCAGTGCTACGAGCATGGGGACCCAGTACTTC. It encodes CSATSMGTQYF.

This clone has only a few counts. This chain connects TRBV6-5 to TRBJ2-7, with D unclear. Germline V gene lookup returns CDR1 MNHEY and CDR2 SVGAGI. Trimming left V 5 bases short and J 3 bases short, with 17 bases between. CDR3 length equals 15 residues. CDR3 sequence reads: CASSPKDGSLYEQYF. CDR3 coding DNA: TGTGCCAGCAGTCCAAAAGACGGCTCCCTCTACGAGCAGTACTTC.

The V and J genes are TRBV4-2 and TRBJ1-1; tentative D call: TRBD1 (5 bases). Germline V gene sequence: CDR1 LGHNA, CDR2 YNFKEQ. This CDR3 spans 16 amino acids. V was cut by 3 bases and J by 0 bases, with 14 bases left in between. The CDR3 DNA reads as TGTGCCAGCAGCCAGACCGGCGGGACGGTGAACACTGAAGCTTTCTTT. It specifies CASSQTGGTVNTEAFF.

This clone was recorded only once. V usage is TRBV7-2 and J usage is TRBJ2-7; a possible D gene is TRBD2 (6 bases). The CDR3 is made up of 15 amino acids. Trimming cost V 2 bases and J 3 bases, with 14 bases left between them. Germline V lookup: CDR1 SGHTA, CDR2 FQGNSA. The CDR3 sequence is CASSLSWAGSYEQYV. CDR3 nucleotide sequence: TGTGCCAGCAGCTTATCATGGGCGGGAAGCTACGAGCAGTACGTC.

CDR3 nucleotides: TGTGCCAGCAGTGATGACCCTCCGGAGACCCAGTACTTC. Protein: CASSDDPPETQYF. This chain uses TRBV2 with TRBJ2-5; D gene uncertain. The CDR3 has 13 residues. The V and J ends lost 3 bases and 5 bases respectively, with 10 bases between them. Germline V gene lookup returns CDR1 SNHLY and CDR2 FYNNEI.

J is TRBJ1-4 and V is TRBV29-1; TRBD1 matches 10 bases. The CDR3 is 13 amino acids. V lost 6 bases to trimming and J lost 6 bases; unmatched junction nucleotides: 4. Germline CDR1 SQVTM, CDR2 ANQGSEA. CDR3 amino acids: CSVPDRGYEKLFF. The DNA for the CDR3 is TGCAGCGTACCGGACAGGGGGTATGAAAAACTGTTTTTT.

The gene calls are TRBV18 and TRBJ2-6; 7 bases line up with TRBD2. J gave up 2 bases and V 6 bases, and 10 bases lay outside the gene matches. The germline CDR1 and CDR2 sequences are KGHSH and LQKENI. The CDR3 is 17 residues long. In DNA form, the CDR3 reads TGTGCCAGCTCCCCCAACTCAGGGAGGGCTGGGGCCAACGTCCTGACTTTC. The encoded protein is CASSPNSGRAGANVLTF.

The rearrangement joins TRBV6-5 to TRBJ1-1; D remains unclear. CDR1 is MNHEY, CDR2 SVGAGI, per germline. The V end was cut by 10 bases, the J end by 4 bases, with 16 bases between. This CDR3 has 13 amino acids. CDR3: CATSPPGRTEAFF. CDR3 in DNA: TGTGCCACCAGCCCTCCTGGACGCACTGAAGCTTTCTTT.

The J gene is TRBJ2-3, the V gene TRBV19, with 15 bases lining up with TRBD2. CDR1 and CDR2 from the germline V gene are LNHDA and SQIVND (reference sequence). The CDR3 is made up of 16 amino acids. V trimming: 6 bases; J trimming: 4 bases; junction bases outside the gene matches: 5. CDR3 DNA sequence: TGTGCCAGTAGGGGACTAGCGGGGGGAATCTCAGATACGCAGTATTTT. This encodes CASRGLAGGISDTQYF. Full variable domain (rest looked up from reference TRBV19 and TRBJ2-3): DGGITQSPKYLFRKEGQNVTLSCEQNLNHDAMYWYRQDPGQGLRLIYYSQIVNDFQKGDIAEGYSVSREKKESFPLTVTSAQKNPTAFYLCASRGLAGGISDTQYFGPGTRLTVL.

The rearrangement uses TRBV21-1 and TRBJ2-7; TRBD1 reflects the table's D call only, with no check against the DNA. TRBV21-1 is assigned pseudogene status. The CDR3 spans 13 residues. CDR3 sequence reads: CATGQAISYEQYF. In DNA, the CDR3 is TGTGCCACCGGACAGGCCATCTCCTACGAGCAGTACTTC.

In DNA form, the CDR3 reads TGTGCCAGCAGCTCTAGAACTCTGGGAAACACCATATATTTT. This gives the protein CASSSRTLGNTIYF. The genes are TRBV7-2 and TRBJ1-3; D is unresolved. This CDR3 has 14 residues. Germline CDR1 and CDR2: SGHTA and FQGNSA. The V gene lost 4 bases and the J gene lost 4 bases, with 11 bases spanning the gap.

This clone was seen more than once but under ten times. Other nucleotide sequences from this sample produce the same CDR3. The rearrangement joins TRBV25-1 to TRBJ1-1; maybe TRBD1 (6 bases). The CDR3 totals 13 residues. Germline assignment: CDR1 MGHDK and CDR2 SYGVNS. Trimming stripped 4 bases from V and 4 bases from J, with 10 bases between. CDR3 region: CASSAQGGTEAFF. CDR3 DNA: TGTGCCAGCAGTGCTCAAGGGGGCACTGAAGCTTTCTTT.

The CDR3 protein is CASSLNSGANVLTF. CDR3 nucleotides: TGTGCCAGCAGCTTAAACTCTGGGGCCAACGTCCTGACTTTC. The chain recombines TRBV11-3 with TRBJ2-6, with unresolved D. V was shortened by 2 bases and J by 0 bases, with 2 bases between the two germline ends. This CDR3 spans 14 amino acids. Germline lookup yields CDR1 SGHNT and CDR2 YENEEA. Complete variable domain (other parts from reference TRBV11-3 and TRBJ2-6): EAGVVQSPRYKIIEKKQPVAFWCNPISGHNTLYWYLQNLGQGPELLIRYENEEAVDDSQLPKDRFSAERLKGVDSTLKIQPAELGDSAVYLCASSLNSGANVLTFGAGSRLTVL.

The chain combines TRBV7-2 with TRBJ1-1; a weak D match, TRBD1 (6 bases). The CDR3 is 15 amino acids. V gave up 6 bases and J gave up 0 bases, with 14 bases separating them. Germline-derived CDR1 and CDR2 are SGHTA and FQGNSA. CDR3: CASSPIGGLNTEAFF. In nucleotides, the CDR3 is TGTGCCAGCAGTCCGATAGGGGGACTGAACACTGAAGCTTTCTTT.

J is TRBJ1-1 and V is TRBV5-1; D gene uncertain. Germline-derived CDR1 and CDR2 are SGHRS and YFSETQ. The CDR3 is 13 amino acids. V lost 0 bases to trimming and J lost 6 bases, with 9 bases between them. CDR3 protein: CASSLARVSEAFF. CDR3 DNA sequence: TGCGCCAGCAGCTTGGCCCGGGTTTCTGAAGCTTTCTTT. Complete variable domain (other parts from reference TRBV5-1 and TRBJ1-1): KAGVTQTPRYLIKTRGQQVTLSCSPISGHRSVSWYQQTPGQGLQFLFEYFSETQRNKGNFPGRFSGRQFSNSRSEMNVSTLELGDSALYLCASSLARVSEAFFGQGTRLTVV.

The genes are TRBV29-1 and TRBJ2-3; D remains ambiguous. The germline V gene has CDR1 SQVTM and CDR2 ANQGSEA. With 1 base removed from V and 1 base from J, the gap between germline ends came to 6 bases. CDR3 length: 13 residues. CDR3: CSVEVMGTDTQYF. The CDR3 nucleotides are TGCAGCGTTGAAGTTATGGGCACAGATACGCAGTATTTT.

V and J are TRBV28 and TRBJ2-6; D gene ambiguous. The CDR3 is 15 amino acids. The V end lost 3 bases, the J end lost 4 bases, and 10 bases lay between the germline ends. Germline CDR1 and CDR2: MDHEN and SYDVKM. The CDR3 loop reads CASSFRVSGANVLTF. In nucleotides, the CDR3 is TGTGCCAGCAGTTTCCGAGTGTCCGGGGCCAACGTCCTGACTTTC.

This clone appeared a single time. This chain links TRBV2 with TRBJ2-3; 14 bases are a match to TRBD2. In germline, CDR1 is SNHLY, CDR2 FYNNEI. Unmatched junction bases numbered 8, after V lost 1 base and J lost 5 bases. The CDR3 runs to 18 residues. Here the CDR3 reads CASSEEGGLAGVLDTQYF. The CDR3 coding sequence is TGTGCCAGCAGTGAAGAGGGGGGACTAGCGGGAGTGCTAGATACGCAGTATTTT.

The chain couples TRBV6-1 to TRBJ2-1, with 8 bases matching TRBD2. With V trimmed by 7 bases and J by 8 bases, 13 bases remained unmatched. The CDR3 is 15 amino acids. From germline, CDR1 is MNHNS and CDR2 SASEGT. The CDR3 coding sequence is TGTGCCAGCACCGAAACCCCGGGAGGGTTAGATGAGCAGTTCTTC. It codes for CASTETPGGLDEQFF.

This clone has only a few counts. The CDR3 loop is CASGFSGRGDGNEQFF. DNA for the CDR3: TGTGCTAGTGGTTTTTCCGGGAGGGGTGACGGCAATGAGCAGTTCTTC. The gene calls are TRBV12-5 and TRBJ2-1; 8 bases agree with TRBD2. Germline V gives CDR1 LGHNT, CDR2 FRNRAP. The CDR3 loop spans 16 amino acids. With 3 bases clipped from V and 6 bases from J, the junction kept 10 bases outside the gene matches.

The chain couples TRBV5-1 to TRBJ1-6; TRBD1 might be the D (6 bases). Germline CDR1 and CDR2: SGHRS and YFSETQ. V lost 0 bases to trimming and J lost 10 bases, with 11 bases between them. This CDR3 is 14 amino acids long. Here the CDR3 reads CASSLDRTVSPLHF. CDR3 nucleotides: TGCGCCAGCAGCTTGGACCGGACAGTCTCACCCCTCCACTTT.

The CDR3 reads CATARGENYEQYV. CDR3 nucleotide sequence: TGTGCCACTGCCAGGGGAGAGAATTACGAGCAGTACGTC. The chain uses TRBV2 and TRBJ2-7, with D maybe TRBD1 (6 bases). This CDR3 has 13 amino acids. V was trimmed by 10 bases and J by 4 bases, leaving 17 bases between them. CDR1 is SNHLY, CDR2 FYNNEI, per germline.

This clone was counted only a few times. The gene calls are TRBV5-6 and TRBJ1-5; no clear D. V was pared by 0 bases and J by 9 bases, with 13 bases between. The CDR3 sequence is 14 residues long. CDR1 and CDR2 (germline): SGHDT, YYEEEE. The CDR3 loop reads CASSLARGESPQHF. Here the CDR3 DNA reads TGTGCCAGCAGCTTGGCTCGTGGGGAATCGCCCCAGCATTTT.